The 20 T cell receptor beta chains presented below share a single source sample, sequenced in a study of beta chain features in type 1 diabetes. Overall study findings and caveats: For Type 1 diabetes patients, all four CD4+ subsets carried TCRB CDR3s that were moderately but significantly shorter.

The investigators reverse transcribed all of the isolated RNA, so they sequenced expressed TCRB transcripts. Produced via immunoSEQ multiplex PCR; TCRdb's table is partial and in-frame only. The sample lists about 700,000 clones; roughly 12% were seen once. The antigens of these receptors remain unknown. The sequenced material came from naive CD4+ T cells from blood. The receptor set was obtained from a man aged 18 to 30 with type 1 diabetes.

The V gene is TRBV5-4, the J gene TRBJ2-7; TRBD2 matches 7 bases. The CDR3 is 14 residues long. Germline assignment: CDR1 SGHNT and CDR2 YYREEE (reference sequence). V lost 0 bases and J lost 4; bases outside the gene matches: 4. CDR3 protein: CASSLDWTRYEQYF. The CDR3 DNA follows: TGTGCCAGCAGCTTGGATTGGACTAGATACGAGCAGTACTTC.

The sample holds one count of this clone. This chain joins TRBV4-1 and TRBJ1-2; 8 nucleotides agree with TRBD1. CDR1 is MGHRA, CDR2 YSYEKL, per germline. This CDR3 spans 18 amino acids. The ends lost 1 base at V and 7 bases at J; junction bases unmatched: 17. CDR3 sequence (DNA): TGCGCCAGCAGCCAAGCTTCTCCCGGGGGCAGGGGGCCAGGTGGCTACACCTTC. As protein: CASSQASPGGRGPGGYTF.

J is TRBJ1-1 and V is TRBV6-1, with 8 nucleotides matching TRBD1. V dropped 2 bases and J dropped 1; count of bases not matched to a gene: 6. Germline V gives CDR1 MNHNS, CDR2 SASEGT. The CDR3 sequence is 16 residues long. The CDR3 loop is CASSERRQGRNTEAFF. The CDR3 DNA reads as TGTGCCAGCAGTGAACGACGACAGGGGCGGAACACTGAAGCTTTCTTT.

The V and J genes are TRBV7-3 and TRBJ2-3; perhaps D is TRBD1 or TRBD2 (5 bases each). CDR1 and CDR2 from the germline V gene are SGHTA and FQGTGA. CDR3 length: 15 amino acids. V shed 5 bases and J shed 2 bases, with 14 bases lying between them. Here the CDR3 DNA reads TGTGCCAGCAGCGTTAATGGGGGATTCACAGATACGCAGTATTTT. As protein: CASSVNGGFTDTQYF.

This clone was recorded a few times. The chain recombines TRBV10-3 with TRBJ1-1, with D maybe TRBD1 (5 bases). The germline V gene encodes CDR1 ENHRY and CDR2 SYGVKD. The length of the CDR3 is 13 residues. Trimming left V 3 bases short and J 4 bases short, with 9 bases between. The CDR3 here is CAISERQLTEAFF. The DNA for the CDR3 is TGTGCCATCAGTGAAAGACAGCTCACTGAAGCTTTCTTT.

This rearrangement joins TRBV5-1 to TRBJ2-7, with D perhaps matching TRBD2 (6 bases). CDR3 length: 14 residues. CDR1 and CDR2 from the germline V gene are SGHRS and YFSETQ. V was shortened by 2 bases and J by 0 bases, with 9 bases between the two germline ends. The CDR3 DNA follows: TGCGCCAGCAGCTTTGGGGGGTCCTCCTACGAGCAGTACTTC. Protein product: CASSFGGSSYEQYF.

V gene TRBV4-1 combines with J gene TRBJ2-5; D is perhaps TRBD1 (7 bases). Trimming stripped 1 base from V and 1 base from J, with 16 bases between. Germline values: CDR1 MGHRA, CDR2 YSYEKL. There are 17 residues in the CDR3. This CDR3 is CASSQGALAGGQETQYF. The CDR3 bases are TGCGCCAGCAGCCAAGGGGCACTAGCAGGGGGCCAAGAGACCCAGTACTTC.

The sample holds a few counts of this clone. At the DNA level, this CDR3 is encoded by other sequences in the same sample as well. CDR3 region: CASSGQETQYF. In DNA, the CDR3 is TGTGCCAGCAGCGGGCAAGAGACCCAGTACTTC. V and J are TRBV5-6 and TRBJ2-5; D gene uncertain. The length of the CDR3 is 11 residues. The germline V gene has CDR1 SGHDT and CDR2 YYEEEE. V gave up 4 bases and J gave up 2 bases, with 3 bases separating them.

The genes are TRBV30 and TRBJ1-1; 7 bases line up with TRBD1. J was trimmed by 5 bases and V by 2 bases; bases with no gene match: 5. The CDR3 is made up of 13 amino acids. Germline V gene sequence: CDR1 GTSNPN, CDR2 SVGIG (reference sequence). The CDR3 bases are TGTGCCTGGAGTAGGTCAGGGGGTACTGAAGCTTTCTTT. This encodes CAWSRSGGTEAFF.

V and J are TRBV5-1 and TRBJ1-3, with D possibly TRBD1 on 5 matching bases. Germline assignment: CDR1 SGHRS and CDR2 YFSETQ. Trimming removed 0 bases from V and 0 bases from J, with 7 bases in between. The CDR3 consists of 15 residues. This CDR3 is CASSLGQISGNTIYF. In DNA, the CDR3 is TGCGCCAGCAGCTTGGGACAGATCTCTGGAAACACCATATATTTT.

This clone was recorded a few times. The chain employs TRBV7-2 and TRBJ2-7; possible D gene TRBD1, 5 bases. From germline, CDR1 is SGHTA and CDR2 FQGNSA. Trimming took off 6 bases at V and 0 bases at J, with 15 bases between the two ends. The CDR3 contains 15 residues. CDR3 sequence: CASSQSGPGSYEQYF. For the CDR3, the DNA is TGTGCCAGCAGTCAATCAGGGCCGGGCTCCTACGAGCAGTACTTC.

This chain links TRBV28 with TRBJ2-7, with D perhaps assigned TRBD1 or TRBD2 (5 bases each). CDR1 and CDR2 from the germline V gene are MDHEN and SYDVKM. The CDR3 extends over 16 amino acids. V lost 2 bases and J lost 2, with 16 bases in between. In DNA form, the CDR3 reads TGTGCCAGCAGTTTACCCCCGGGGACGGTAACCTACGAGCAGTACTTC. Amino acids: CASSLPPGTVTYEQYF.

This clone was seen a handful of times. The CDR3 protein is CSDSGSPLHF. The CDR3 nucleotides are TGCAGTGATTCAGGATCACCCCTCCACTTT. The rearrangement links TRBV20-1 to TRBJ1-6; D remains unclear. The CDR3 runs to 10 residues. Trimming pared 7 bases from V and 10 bases from J, leaving 8 bases between. Germline values: CDR1 DFQATT, CDR2 SNEGSKA (reference sequence).

V usage is TRBV30 and J usage is TRBJ2-5; tentative D call: TRBD2 (5 bases). Germline V gene lookup returns CDR1 GTSNPN and CDR2 SVGIG (reference sequence). This CDR3 spans 13 amino acids. V shed 0 bases and J shed 6 bases, with 11 bases lying between them. This CDR3 is CAWSVRGFQTQYF. The CDR3 DNA follows: TGTGCCTGGAGTGTACGGGGTTTTCAGACCCAGTACTTC.

This clone was counted a few times. This rearrangement joins TRBV10-3 to TRBJ2-5; a possible D gene is TRBD1 (6 bases). Germline loops: CDR1 ENHRY, CDR2 SYGVKD. V was shortened by 0 bases and J by 2 bases, with 10 bases between the two germline ends. This CDR3 contains 15 residues. The CDR3 is CAISESVRGQETQYF. The CDR3 bases are TGTGCCATCAGTGAGTCCGTCAGGGGTCAAGAGACCCAGTACTTC.

This clone was counted only a few times. This chain's CDR3 is CASSPQHGIATEAFF. The DNA of the CDR3 is TGTGCCAGCTCACCACAGCATGGCATCGCCACTGAAGCTTTCTTT. This chain joins TRBV18 and TRBJ1-1; D not certain. The germline gives CDR1 KGHSH, CDR2 LQKENI. The CDR3 length is 15 residues. V shed 1 base and J shed 4 bases, with 13 bases lying between them.

The chain couples TRBV10-2 to TRBJ1-6; 8 nucleotides line up with TRBD1. The J segment lost 9 bases and the V segment lost 7 bases, leaving 8 bases of the junction unmatched. Looked up from germline, CDR1 is WSHSY and CDR2 is SAAADI. The CDR3 length is 14 residues. CDR3 DNA sequence: TGCGCCAGCATCTCACAGGGGGACGGTTCACCCCTCCACTTT. This gives the protein CASISQGDGSPLHF.

The V gene is TRBV29-1, the J gene TRBJ1-1; no definite D call. With 6 bases removed from V and 3 bases from J, the gap between germline ends came to 11 bases. Germline V gene lookup returns CDR1 SQVTM and CDR2 ANQGSEA. The CDR3 has 12 amino acids. CDR3 loop: CSVGGRYTEAFF. The CDR3 nucleotides are TGCAGCGTGGGAGGAAGATACACTGAAGCTTTCTTT.

The chain carries TRBV6-1 and TRBJ1-6; D remains unclear. Trimming stripped 6 bases from V and 11 bases from J, with 11 bases between. The CDR3 is 12 amino acids. The germline gives CDR1 MNHNS, CDR2 SASEGT. CDR3 sequence reads: CASSTLGAPLHF. The CDR3 DNA is TGTGCCAGCAGCACCCTAGGCGCACCCCTCCACTTT.

The chain joins TRBV9 to TRBJ1-2; D not resolved. This CDR3 is built from 14 residues. The V gene lost 0 bases and the J gene lost 3 bases, with 9 bases spanning the gap. Germline V gives CDR1 SGDLS, CDR2 YYNGEE. The CDR3 spells CASSVDGSHYGYTF. CDR3 coding DNA: TGTGCCAGCAGCGTAGACGGTTCCCACTATGGCTACACCTTC. The full variable domain, its missing parts supplied by reference TRBV9 and TRBJ1-2, is DSGVTQTPKHLITATGQRVTLRCSPRSGDLSVYWYQQSLDQGLQFLIQYYNGEERAKGNILERFSAQQFPDLHSELNLSSLELGDSALYFCASSVDGSHYGYTFGSGTRLTVV.